This T cell receptor beta chain derives from a study of lymphopenia after photon versus proton radiotherapy. Notes on the study in general: After the lymphocyte nadir, photon-treated repertoires showed oligoclonal expansion, especially of CD8+ Temra cells. Authors raise, but do not show, better survival with proton therapy.

TCRdb's copy holds only in-frame clones and misses some; the assay was immunoSEQ multiplex PCR. The sample lists some 55,000 clones; more than 70% were seen once. The sample holds a few counts of this clone. The antigen remains undetermined. Deletions cut 3 bases from V and 4 bases from J, with 11 bases between. The length of the CDR3 is 14 residues. The germline gives CDR1 LNHDA, CDR2 SQIVND (reference sequence). This sample comprised peripheral blood, obtained from a patient treated with photon-based radiotherapy. This sequence joins TRBV19 and TRBJ2-3; D is possibly TRBD2 (6 bases). This sequence originates from a man in his fifties with gastric cancer. The CDR3: CASSIGGGADTQYF. The CDR3 DNA reads TGTGCCAGTAGTATCGGGGGAGGTGCAGATACGCAGTATTTT.